A single sample gave rise to the 17 T cell receptor beta chains below, sequenced in a study of T-cell memory formation after mild COVID-19. TCRdb passed the 5' RACE reads through MiXCR, listing each CDR3 protein once. The profile shows tens of thousands of distinct CDR3 sequences, approximately 8% of them singletons. Sequenced: PBMCs or a T cell subset sorted from them (not recorded which). These receptor sequences come from a man aged 18 to 29 who had mild COVID-19 (a few samples of this study predate the infection). Cell type and time point are not known.

The V call is TRBV7-2, the J call TRBJ1-1; D unresolved. The germline V and J ends were trimmed by 0 bases and 2 bases, with 10 bases remaining between them. This CDR3 has 15 amino acids. Germline loops: CDR1 SGHTA, CDR2 FQGNSA. As DNA, the CDR3 is TGTGCCAGCAGCTTAGCGATTCTAGCTAACACTGAAGCTTTCTTT. This sequence encodes CASSLAILANTEAFF. The full variable domain, rest sourced from reference TRBV7-2 and TRBJ1-1, is GAGVSQSPSNKVTEKGKDVELRCDPISGHTALYWYRQSLGQGLEFLIYFQGNSAPDKSGLPSDRFSAERTGGSVSTLTIQRTQQEDSAVYLCASSLAILANTEAFFGQGTRLTVV.

This clonotype was seen ten or more times. J is TRBJ2-2 and V is TRBV14, with 7 positions matching TRBD1. V was clipped by 4 bases and J by 7 bases; unmatched bases: 9. The CDR3 runs to 15 residues. CDR1 SGHDN and CDR2 FVKESK come from the germline V gene. The CDR3 here is CASSRPGQSIGELFF. The CDR3 nucleotides are TGTGCCAGCAGCCGCCCGGGACAGAGTATCGGGGAGCTGTTTTTT.

This clonotype was detected a few times. The gene calls are TRBV5-1 and TRBJ2-1; possibly TRBD1 for D (5 bases). The V end lost 0 bases, the J end lost 4 bases, and 14 bases lay between the germline ends. This CDR3 has 16 residues. Germline CDR1 and CDR2: SGHRS and YFSETQ. The CDR3 DNA sequence: TGCGCCAGCAGCTTGGGGGGCAGAGCTTCTTACAATGAGCAGTTCTTC. It yields the protein CASSLGGRASYNEQFF. Variable domain in full (rest from reference TRBV5-1 and TRBJ2-1): KAGVTQTPRYLIKTRGQQVTLSCSPISGHRSVSWYQQTPGQGLQFLFEYFSETQRNKGNFPGRFSGRQFSNSRSEMNVSTLELGDSALYLCASSLGGRASYNEQFFGPGTRLTVL.

The genes are TRBV6-5 and TRBJ2-1; 10 nucleotides align to TRBD2. The CDR3 loop spans 15 amino acids. Germline CDR1 is MNHEY and CDR2 is SVGAGI. The junction had 13 bases not matched to a gene; V was cut back by 5 bases and J by 12 bases. CDR3 nucleotide sequence: TGTGCCAGCAGTCGAACTAGCGGGGCCTTTAGAGGGCAGTTCTTC. Its translation: CASSRTSGAFRGQFF.

The sample holds many counts of this clonotype. This rearrangement joins TRBV7-9 to TRBJ2-2; perhaps TRBD1 as D (6 bases). The germline CDR1 and CDR2 sequences are SEHNR and FQNEAQ (reference sequence). The CDR3 has 16 amino acids. Trimming stripped 5 bases from V and 3 bases from J, with 16 bases between. For the CDR3, the DNA is TGTGCCAGCAGCCCCCAGGGGCTAGTAGACACCGGGGAGCTGTTTTTT. Translating it yields CASSPQGLVDTGELFF.

A single count supports this clonotype. The chain has TRBV6-5 and TRBJ1-4; no clear D. V was shortened by 6 bases and J by 0 bases, with 5 bases between the two germline ends. In germline, CDR1 is MNHEY, CDR2 SVGAGI. The CDR3 has 13 amino acids. This CDR3 reads CASRMTTNEKLFF. CDR3 DNA: TGTGCCAGCAGAATGACAACTAATGAAAAACTGTTTTTT.

This clonotype was seen at least ten times. The chain is built from TRBV4-2 and TRBJ2-3; possibly TRBD1 for D (6 bases). CDR3 size: 14 residues. V was cut by 3 bases and J by 4 bases, with 11 bases left in between. Germline V lookup: CDR1 LGHNA, CDR2 YNFKEQ. DNA for the CDR3: TGTGCCAGCAGCCAGGGCGAGGGGGCAGATACGCAGTATTTT. It specifies CASSQGEGADTQYF.

This clonotype is labeled as medium-sized. The V gene is TRBV5-1, the J gene TRBJ2-7; TRBD1 aligns across 7 bases. Germline-derived CDR1 and CDR2 are SGHRS and YFSETQ. The CDR3 totals 13 residues. The V and J ends lost 4 bases and 2 bases, in that order; junction bases with no gene match: 3. The CDR3 is CASSPDRAYEQYF. The CDR3 nucleotides are TGCGCCAGCAGCCCTGACAGGGCCTACGAGCAGTACTTC.

This chain connects TRBV20-1 to TRBJ1-2; D call uncertain. The CDR3 spans 13 residues. The germline gives CDR1 DFQATT, CDR2 SNEGSKA (reference sequence). The DNA for the CDR3 is TGCAGCGAACACAAGCGATCCATCTATGGCTACACCTTC. Amino acids: CSEHKRSIYGYTF.

The rearrangement links TRBV27 to TRBJ2-2; D unclear. V dropped 5 bases and J dropped 0 bases, with 13 bases sitting between them. Germline-derived CDR1 and CDR2 are MNHEY and SMNVEV (reference sequence). This CDR3 spans 16 amino acids. CDR3 coding DNA: TGTGCCAGCAGTCTCTACAGCCGGACGAACACCGGGGAGCTGTTTTTT. Translated: CASSLYSRTNTGELFF.

This clonotype was seen ten or more times. J is TRBJ2-1 and V is TRBV5-1; 9 nucleotides line up with TRBD1. The V and J ends lost 5 bases and 6 bases, in that order; junction bases with no gene match: 9. This CDR3 contains 15 residues. The germline gives CDR1 SGHRS, CDR2 YFSETQ. CDR3 protein: CASRITGTGTNEQFF. CDR3 sequence (DNA): TGCGCCAGCAGGATCACCGGGACAGGGACCAATGAGCAGTTCTTC. Drawing the rest from reference TRBV5-1 and TRBJ2-1, the complete variable domain is KAGVTQTPRYLIKTRGQQVTLSCSPISGHRSVSWYQQTPGQGLQFLFEYFSETQRNKGNFPGRFSGRQFSNSRSEMNVSTLELGDSALYLCASRITGTGTNEQFFGPGTRLTVL.

The sample holds a few counts of this clonotype. The gene calls are TRBV4-3 and TRBJ2-3; 7 nucleotides align to TRBD1. The junction had 7 bases not matched to a gene; V was cut back by 3 bases and J by 4 bases. This CDR3 is built from 15 residues. The V gene's germline CDR1 is LGHNA and CDR2 YSLEER. The chain's CDR3 is CASSQAEGAADTQYF. The CDR3 coding sequence is TGCGCCAGCAGCCAGGCTGAGGGGGCTGCAGATACGCAGTATTTT.

V gene TRBV12-3 or TRBV12-4 combines with J gene TRBJ1-1; D gene uncertain. Trimming pared 7 bases from V and 2 bases from J, leaving 14 bases between. This CDR3 region has 14 residues. This CDR3 reads CASTVGLTNTEAFF. Written as DNA, the CDR3 is TGTGCCAGCACTGTCGGGCTGACAAACACTGAAGCTTTCTTT.

J is TRBJ1-2 and V is TRBV7-9, with D possibly matching TRBD1 (6 bases). V was trimmed by 8 bases and J by 3 bases, leaving 10 bases between them. There are 12 residues in the CDR3. Germline values: CDR1 SEHNR, CDR2 FQNEAQ (reference sequence). CDR3 loop: CASEGGDYGYTF. DNA for the CDR3: TGTGCCAGCGAGGGGGGGGACTATGGCTACACCTTC.

The J gene is TRBJ2-3, the V gene TRBV5-1, with TRBD2 identical over 8 bases. CDR3 size: 15 residues. The trim removed 5 bases at V and 6 bases at J, leaving 11 bases unmatched. From germline, CDR1 is SGHRS and CDR2 YFSETQ. CDR3 loop: CASSGGRGDYDTQYF. The CDR3 DNA follows: TGCGCCAGCAGTGGCGGGCGGGGGGACTATGATACGCAGTATTTT.

This chain uses TRBV7-8 with TRBJ2-7, with 10 bases aligning to TRBD1. The CDR3 consists of 16 residues. Germline V gene lookup returns CDR1 SGHVS and CDR2 FQNEAQ. Unmatched junction bases numbered 10, after V lost 5 bases and J lost 3 bases. The CDR3 here is CASSPPLRTGGYEQYF. CDR3 coding DNA: TGTGCCAGCAGCCCACCGCTAAGGACAGGGGGCTACGAGCAGTACTTC.

This chain joins TRBV6-5 and TRBJ1-2; D is ambiguous. Germline CDR1 MNHEY, CDR2 SVGAGI. CDR3 length equals 14 residues. V was shortened by 2 bases and J by 4 bases, with 11 bases between the two germline ends. CDR3 protein: CASSYREKGYGYTF. The DNA for the CDR3 is TGTGCCAGCAGTTACAGGGAGAAGGGCTATGGCTACACCTTC.